This is a list of T cell receptor beta chains from one sample in a study of neoadjuvant nivolumab and ipilimumab in lung cancer. The protocol was immunoSEQ multiplex PCR, while the TCRdb copy is restricted to in-frame clones and leaves out a portion. This sample has about 15,000 clones, with roughly three quarters found just once. The sample consisted of tumor tissue, taken after neoadjuvant nivolumab, alone or with ipilimumab, at or shortly before surgery. The receptor set was obtained from an adult with non-small cell lung cancer. Both conserved end residues are part of each CDR3. The D gene is left open where the match is weak. Clone sizes are given selectively: once, few, many, or a class where the clone is expanded.

clone size	D gene	V gene	J gene	CDR3 protein	CDR3 DNA
.	.	TRBV7-2	TRBJ1-2	CASSWTPSGDYGYTF	TGTGCCAGCAGCTGGACTCCTTCAGGTGACTATGGCTACACCTTC
.	TRBD2	TRBV2	TRBJ2-3	CASSEQGAGGTDTQYF	TGTGCCAGCAGTGAGCAGGGAGCGGGGGGCACAGATACGCAGTATTTT
.	.	TRBV11-1	TRBJ2-5	CASSPGPGMGNDQETQYF	TGTGCCAGCAGCCCCGGCCCAGGGATGGGAAATGACCAAGAGACCCAGTACTTC
.	.	TRBV6-1	TRBJ1-3	CASSERGNSGNTIYF	TGTGCCAGCAGTGAAAGAGGGAATTCTGGAAACACCATATATTTT
.	.	TRBV12-5	TRBJ1-2	CASGLVQSEGRYGYTF	TGTGCTAGTGGTTTGGTACAGTCGGAGGGGCGCTATGGCTACACCTTC
few	TRBD2	TRBV25-1	TRBJ2-5	CASSELLAGAQETQYF	TGTGCCAGCAGTGAATTACTAGCGGGGGCGCAAGAGACCCAGTACTTC
.	.	TRBV4-1	TRBJ1-1	CASSLRTNRMNTEAFF	TGCGCCAGCAGCCTTCGGACAAATAGGATGAACACTGAAGCTTTCTTT
.	.	TRBV27	TRBJ1-1	CASSLAAPSKGPNTEAFF	TGTGCCAGCAGTTTAGCGGCCCCCTCCAAGGGCCCGAACACTGAAGCTTTCTTT
few	.	TRBV29-1	TRBJ1-2	CSVEGAGPVDGYTF	TGCAGCGTTGAGGGCGCAGGGCCAGTTGATGGCTACACCTTC
.	.	TRBV2	TRBJ1-1	CASSEGVNTEAFF	TGTGCCAGCAGTGAAGGGGTGAACACTGAAGCTTTCTTT
once	.	TRBV7-2	TRBJ2-2	CASSFTATGELFF	TGTGCCAGCAGCTTTACAGCCACCGGGGAGCTGTTTTTT
.	TRBD1	TRBV5-5	TRBJ1-2	CASSLSPQGRVYGYTF	TGTGCCAGCAGCTTGAGTCCACAGGGGCGGGTCTATGGCTACACCTTC
.	.	TRBV12-5	TRBJ1-1	CASGLLSGSPNTEAFF	TGTGCTAGTGGTCTTCTCTCAGGGTCACCGAACACTGAAGCTTTCTTT
.	.	TRBV2	TRBJ1-2	CASSEAGDNYGYTF	TGTGCCAGCAGTGAAGCAGGGGATAACTATGGCTACACCTTC
.	.	TRBV20-1	TRBJ1-3	CSARGKDTIYF	TGCAGTGCTAGAGGGAAGGACACCATATATTTT
.	.	TRBV18	TRBJ1-2	CASSPSGGKANYGYTF	TGTGCCAGCTCACCTTCGGGGGGGAAAGCTAACTATGGCTACACCTTC
.	.	TRBV10-3	TRBJ1-5	CAISEGTGLGQPQHF	TGTGCCATCAGTGAGGGTACAGGGCTAGGGCAGCCCCAGCATTTT
.	TRBD2	TRBV6-5	TRBJ2-1	CASSYAGGGLNNEQFF	TGTGCCAGCAGTTACGCTGGCGGGGGGCTAAACAATGAGCAGTTCTTC
once	.	TRBV10-1	TRBJ2-7	CASSPAGSSYEQYF	TGCGCCAGCAGCCCGGCAGGGTCCTCCTACGAGCAGTACTTC
.	.	TRBV9	TRBJ2-3	CASSVGDSTDTQYF	TGTGCCAGCAGCGTAGGCGATAGCACAGATACGCAGTATTTT
few	.	TRBV5-4	TRBJ2-3	CASSLVGDETQYF	TGTGCCAGCAGCTTGGTAGGGGATGAGACGCAGTATTTT
.	TRBD1	TRBV9	TRBJ1-1	CASSFYDRDTEAFF	TGTGCCAGCAGCTTTTACGACAGGGACACTGAAGCTTTCTTT
.	.	TRBV2	TRBJ1-1	CASSYQGYTEAFF	TGTGCCAGCAGTTACCAGGGCTACACTGAAGCTTTCTTT
.	TRBD1	TRBV6-5	TRBJ1-4	CASSSGQDYEKLFF	TGTGCCAGCAGTTCGGGACAGGATTATGAAAAACTGTTTTTT
medium-sized	.	TRBV6-1	TRBJ1-1	CASSEEGGWPNTEAFF	TGTGCCAGCAGTGAGGAAGGGGGATGGCCGAACACTGAAGCTTTCTTT
medium-sized	.	TRBV10-1	TRBJ2-2	CASSEIWDGLFF	TGCGCCAGCAGTGAAATCTGGGATGGGCTGTTTTTT
once	.	TRBV7-9	TRBJ2-5	CASSSLPSNLQETQYF	TGTGCCAGCAGCTCCTTGCCCTCGAACCTCCAAGAGACCCAGTACTTC
.	TRBD1	TRBV7-3	TRBJ1-1	CASSTGQGAEAFF	TGTGCCAGCAGCACAGGACAGGGGGCTGAAGCTTTCTTT
.	.	TRBV25-1	TRBJ1-2	CASGEQGRKGYTF	TGTGCCAGCGGAGAGCAGGGAAGAAAGGGCTACACCTTC
.	TRBD1	TRBV27	TRBJ1-2	CASRLGGSYYGYTF	TGTGCCAGCAGGCTAGGGGGCAGCTACTATGGCTACACCTTC
.	.	TRBV5-1	TRBJ1-2	CASSLGLGTINYGYTF	TGCGCCAGCAGCTTGGGGTTAGGGACAATTAACTATGGCTACACCTTC
.	.	TRBV2	TRBJ2-3	CASSEGFRTDTQYF	TGTGCCAGCAGTGAGGGGTTTCGCACAGATACGCAGTATTTT
.	.	TRBV25-1	TRBJ2-2	CASSELGTTTGELFF	TGTGCCAGCAGTGAGTTAGGGACCACCACCGGGGAGCTGTTTTTT
.	.	TRBV9	TRBJ2-1	CASSVTVRNEQFF	TGTGCCAGCAGCGTGACGGTTCGCAATGAGCAGTTCTTC
few	.	TRBV7-8	TRBJ1-5	CASSPGTGNQPQHF	TGTGCCAGCAGCCCGGGGACCGGCAATCAGCCCCAGCATTTT
.	.	TRBV13	TRBJ2-1	CASSYEGGEQFF	TGTGCCAGCAGCTACGAAGGGGGTGAGCAGTTCTTC
.	.	TRBV7-2	TRBJ1-5	CASSLQGPTNQPQHF	TGTGCCAGCAGCTTACAGGGCCCGACCAATCAGCCCCAGCATTTT
.	TRBD1	TRBV5-1	TRBJ1-2	CASSPDRGRYGYTF	TGCGCCAGCAGCCCGGACAGGGGTCGCTATGGCTACACCTTC
.	.	TRBV4-2	TRBJ2-7	CASSQDSAGPFYEQYF	TGTGCCAGCAGCCAAGATTCGGCAGGACCTTTCTACGAGCAGTACTTC
.	TRBD1	TRBV18	TRBJ2-5	CASSPRIGTAQETQYF	TGTGCCAGCTCACCAAGAATCGGGACAGCACAAGAGACCCAGTACTTC
.	.	TRBV30	TRBJ1-5	CAWSVLVDTGPQHF	TGTGCCTGGAGTGTACTAGTGGATACGGGGCCCCAGCATTTT
.	TRBD1	TRBV7-2	TRBJ2-7	CASSQDRAYEQYF	TGTGCCAGCAGCCAGGACAGGGCCTACGAGCAGTACTTC
.	.	TRBV29-1	TRBJ2-2	CSVENPLRGTGELFF	TGCAGCGTTGAAAATCCCCTAAGGGGCACCGGGGAGCTGTTTTTT
.	TRBD2	TRBV5-1	TRBJ2-1	CASSLASGGRNEQFF	TGCGCCAGCAGCTTGGCTAGCGGGGGACGCAATGAGCAGTTCTTC
.	.	TRBV29-1	TRBJ1-3	CSVVSFGGVQTSSGNTIYF	TGCAGCGTTGTATCCTTCGGGGGAGTCCAGACGAGCTCTGGAAACACCATATATTTT
.	.	TRBV11-3	TRBJ2-3	CASSLGTLSTDTQYF	TGTGCCAGCAGTCTCGGGACACTCAGCACAGATACGCAGTATTTT
.	.	TRBV19	TRBJ1-2	CASSDQTAANYGYTF	TGTGCCAGTAGTGACCAGACCGCAGCTAACTATGGCTACACCTTC
.	TRBD1	TRBV7-2	TRBJ2-7	CASSPSYDRAEQYF	TGTGCCAGCAGCCCGAGCTATGACAGGGCCGAGCAGTACTTC
once	TRBD1	TRBV5-1	TRBJ1-1	CASSRTGETEAFF	TGCGCCAGCAGCCGCACAGGGGAAACTGAAGCTTTCTTT
.	.	TRBV6-5	TRBJ1-5	CASSYSWDSNQPQHF	TGTGCCAGCAGTTACTCGTGGGATAGCAATCAGCCCCAGCATTTT
few	.	TRBV6-1	TRBJ1-6	CASSGDRSSPLHF	TGTGCCAGCAGTGGAGACAGGTCTTCACCCCTCCACTTT